The 5 T cell receptor beta chains below all came from one sample that was sequenced in a study of T cell responses to AZD1222 COVID-19 vaccine (dated by TCRdb to the early 2020s). Read against the paper, the sample's time point label means: baseline before first vaccination. The library relied on the immunoSEQ multiplex PCR assay. The clones in this table, taken by TCRdb from immuneACCESS, are in-frame only. Not every clone is retained; where verified, under half of the shortfall comes from an unresolved V gene, and the cause of the rest is unknown. Within this sample are more than 85,000 clones, with over 80% of them counted one time only. The ten most abundant clones make up around 5% of the sample. This specimen was peripheral blood, taken on day 0 of AZD1222 vaccination. The receptors come from an adult in good health.

The chain links TRBV18 to TRBJ2-5, with D hard to call. Germline values: CDR1 KGHSH, CDR2 LQKENI. The germline V and J ends were trimmed by 3 bases and 1 base, with 6 bases remaining between them. CDR3 length: 13 amino acids. CDR3 sequence reads: CASSPSSQETQYF. DNA of the CDR3: TGTGCCAGCTCACCTAGCTCCCAAGAGACCCAGTACTTC.

The chain has TRBV6-2 or TRBV6-3 and TRBJ2-5; D unclear. The CDR3 contains 14 residues. CDR1 and CDR2 from the germline V gene are MNHEY and SVGEGT. Trimming removed 5 bases from V and 5 bases from J, with 15 bases in between. CDR3 in amino acids: CASSLPGRSETQYF. CDR3 in DNA: TGTGCCAGCAGTCTGCCAGGCAGATCGGAGACCCAGTACTTC.

This chain uses TRBV27 with TRBJ2-2; D is possibly TRBD1 (5 bases). The V and J ends lost 2 bases and 7 bases respectively, with 14 bases between them. The CDR3 runs to 15 residues. Germline lookup yields CDR1 MNHEY and CDR2 SMNVEV (reference sequence). CDR3 DNA sequence: TGTGCCAGCAGTTTAGGCGCAGGGTCGGGCGGGGAGCTGTTTTTT. This gives the protein CASSLGAGSGGELFF.

The V gene is TRBV21-1, the J gene TRBJ2-7; the table's TRBD1 call for D was not verified on the DNA. TRBV21-1 counts as a pseudogene. The CDR3 length is 15 residues. The CDR3 loop is CASSQTRDRGDEQYF. The CDR3 region has the DNA TGTGCCAGCAGCCAAACTAGGGACAGGGGTGACGAGCAGTACTTC.

This chain links TRBV3-1 (or the pseudogene TRBV3-2) with TRBJ2-2; 9 bases align to TRBD2. The CDR3 extends over 17 amino acids. With 4 bases clipped from V and 4 bases from J, the junction kept 10 bases outside the gene matches. CDR1 and CDR2 (germline): LGHDT, YNNKEL (reference sequence). The CDR3 region is CASSPRGSGGVTGELFF. The CDR3 DNA is TGTGCCAGCAGCCCCCGGGGTAGCGGGGGAGTCACCGGGGAGCTGTTTTTT.